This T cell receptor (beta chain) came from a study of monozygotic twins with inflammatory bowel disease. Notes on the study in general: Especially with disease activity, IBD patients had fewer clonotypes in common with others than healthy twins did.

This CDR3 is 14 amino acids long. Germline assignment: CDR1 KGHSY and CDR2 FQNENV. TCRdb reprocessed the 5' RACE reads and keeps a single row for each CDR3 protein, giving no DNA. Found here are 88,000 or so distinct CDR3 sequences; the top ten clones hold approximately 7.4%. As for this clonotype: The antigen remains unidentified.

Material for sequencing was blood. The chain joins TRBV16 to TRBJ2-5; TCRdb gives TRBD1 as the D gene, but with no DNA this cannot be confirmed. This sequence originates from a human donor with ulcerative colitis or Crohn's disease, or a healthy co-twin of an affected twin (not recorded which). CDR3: CASLSGKGGETQYF.